This TCR beta chain was found in a study of cytomegalovirus exposure and HLA in healthy donors. The trim removed 0 bases at V and 2 bases at J, leaving 5 bases unmatched. This CDR3 comprises 15 residues. Looked up from germline, CDR1 is SQVTM and CDR2 is ANQGSEA. The donors were in the roughly 130-subject validation cohort, distinct from the roughly 700-subject first cohort. Findings of the study overall: Both high specificity and high sensitivity reportedly marked the classifier's diagnosis of cytomegalovirus status. In the roughly 120 validation repertoires, a later analysis found that first-cohort TCR clusters tended to co-occur. Cytomegalovirus-associated status was assigned to roughly 160 TCR beta chains.

Data came from immunoSEQ multiplex PCR; TCRdb stores just in-frame clones and leaves some out. In the table there are 250,000 to 300,000 clones, 80% to 90% of which are singletons. Points on this clone: Its antigen is as yet unknown.

This TCR came from a woman aged 18-29 years in good health and CMV-seronegative. The specimen sequenced was PBMCs. The J gene is TRBJ2-3, the V gene TRBV29-1; 7 nucleotides agree with TRBD1. Written as DNA, the CDR3 is TGCAGCGTTGAAGATGGAAAGGGGGCCACAGATACGCAGTATTTT. It yields the protein CSVEDGKGATDTQYF.